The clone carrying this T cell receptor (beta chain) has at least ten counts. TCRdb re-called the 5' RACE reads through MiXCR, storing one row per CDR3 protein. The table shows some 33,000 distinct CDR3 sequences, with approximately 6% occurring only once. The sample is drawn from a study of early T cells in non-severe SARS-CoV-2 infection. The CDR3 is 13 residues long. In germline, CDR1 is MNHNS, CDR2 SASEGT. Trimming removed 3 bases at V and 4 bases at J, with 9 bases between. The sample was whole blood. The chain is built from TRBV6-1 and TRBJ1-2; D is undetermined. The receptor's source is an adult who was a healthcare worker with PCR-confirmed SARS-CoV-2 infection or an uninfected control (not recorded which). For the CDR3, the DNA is TGTGCCAGCAGTGAGCGGGGAGGCTATGGCTACACCTTC. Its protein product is CASSERGGYGYTF.